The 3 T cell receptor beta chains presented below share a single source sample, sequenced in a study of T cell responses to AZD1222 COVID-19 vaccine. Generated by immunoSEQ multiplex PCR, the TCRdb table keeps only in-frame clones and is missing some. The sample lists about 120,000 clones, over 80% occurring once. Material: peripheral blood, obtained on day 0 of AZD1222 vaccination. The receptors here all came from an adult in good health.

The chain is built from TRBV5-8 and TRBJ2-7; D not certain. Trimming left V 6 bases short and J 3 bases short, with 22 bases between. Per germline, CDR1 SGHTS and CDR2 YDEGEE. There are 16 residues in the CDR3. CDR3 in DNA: TGTGCCAGCACCCTGTTGGGGTTGTCTAACAGCTACGAGCAGTACTTC. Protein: CASTLLGLSNSYEQYF.

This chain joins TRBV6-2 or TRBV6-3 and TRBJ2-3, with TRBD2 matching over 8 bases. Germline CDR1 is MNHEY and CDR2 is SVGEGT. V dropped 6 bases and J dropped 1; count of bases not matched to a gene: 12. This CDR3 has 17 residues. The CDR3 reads CASSYGLSGVGTDTQYF. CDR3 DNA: TGTGCCAGCAGCTATGGGCTTAGCGGGGTTGGCACAGATACGCAGTATTTT.

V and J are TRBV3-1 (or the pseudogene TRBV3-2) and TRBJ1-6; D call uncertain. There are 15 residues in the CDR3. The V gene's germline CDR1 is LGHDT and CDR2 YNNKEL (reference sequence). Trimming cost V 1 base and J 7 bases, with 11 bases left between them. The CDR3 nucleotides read TGTGCCAGCAGCCAAGGTGGCAGCATAAATTCACCCCTCCACTTT. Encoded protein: CASSQGGSINSPLHF.